The T cell receptor (beta chain) described here comes from a study of a mutant IDH1 vaccine in newly diagnosed glioma. The time point here: week 47, end of study. Doses comprised 300 ug of mutant IDH1 20-mer peptide each, plus topical imiquimod. V was pared by 0 bases and J by 4 bases, with 9 bases between. The CDR3 extends over 14 amino acids. Looked up from germline, CDR1 is MGHRA and CDR2 is YSYEKL. Details on this clone: What it binds is unknown.

The table came from immunoSEQ multiplex PCR; TCRdb's copy has only in-frame clones and leaves some out. The repertoire holds around 50,000 clones, with roughly 83% as singletons. The input for sequencing was PBMCs, taken from a glioma patient whose treatment included an IDH1 peptide vaccine. The chain is built from TRBV4-1 and TRBJ1-2; D remains unclear. The receptor was derived from a woman younger than 45 with glioma. Some clones in this sample may be carry-over from other donors' samples. In DNA, the CDR3 is TGCGCCAGCAGCCAAGATCCCGGAATCTATGGCTACACCTTC. Residues: CASSQDPGIYGYTF.